The T cell receptor (beta chain) under discussion was sequenced for a study of shared clonotypes between healthy human individuals. Assay used: immunoSEQ multiplex PCR; TCRdb lists only in-frame clones, some missing. The data show 2 million to 2.5 million clones, roughly 95% seen once. General study points: A limitation of the genetic and exposure-history diversity represented arose from few donors.

Points on this clone: Its antigen remains unidentified.

This CDR3 has 17 residues. The junction had 5 bases not matched to a gene; V was cut back by 0 bases and J by 4 bases. Germline lookup yields CDR1 SGHNT and CDR2 YYREEE (reference sequence). Sequencing was carried out using naive CD4+ T cells sorted from blood. Indicated subset: CD45RA+ positively selected. This clonotype was sampled from a young man in good health. J is TRBJ2-2 and V is TRBV5-4; 11 bases align to TRBD2. The CDR3 DNA is TGTGCCAGCAGCTTGGGGACTAGCGGGCGCGGCACCGGGGAGCTGTTTTTT. Its translation is CASSLGTSGRGTGELFF. Using reference TRBV5-4 and TRBJ2-2 for the parts outside the CDR3, the full variable domain is ETGVTQSPTHLIKTRGQQVTLRCSSQSGHNTVSWYQQALGQGPQFIFQYYREEENGRGNFPPRFSGLQFPNYSSELNVNALELDDSALYLCASSLGTSGRGTGELFFGEGSRLTVL.